This T cell receptor (beta chain) was sequenced in a study of OX40 agonist ivuxolimab in advanced cancers. Germline V gene sequence: CDR1 LNHDA, CDR2 SQIVND (reference sequence). The length of the CDR3 is 12 residues. V was cut by 5 bases and J by 5 bases, with 9 bases left in between. Clones were sequenced by immunoSEQ multiplex PCR, and TCRdb holds only the in-frame ones, with some missing. Of more than 80,000 clones listed, approximately 94% were seen once; the top ten hold 2.6%. The sequenced sample was CD4+ or CD8+ T cells sorted from blood, obtained in a trial of the OX40 agonist ivuxolimab. V gene TRBV19 combines with J gene TRBJ2-5; D gene ambiguous. This clonotype was sampled from an adult with an advanced solid tumor such as melanoma, head and neck, liver or kidney cancer. The CDR3 nucleotides are TGTGCCAGTAGTTGGGGAAAGGAGACCCAGTACTTC. The encoded protein is CASSWGKETQYF.